Shown below are 9 T cell receptor beta chains from a single sample sequenced in a study of T cells in Graves' hyperthyroidism and ophthalmopathy. Using RNA transcripts as the source, TCR beta CDR3 regions were amplified. HTBI primers were the set used in a first-round RT-PCR of the TCR CDR3. TCRdb re-analysed the multiplex PCR reads in MiXCR, keeping a single row per CDR3 protein. This sample has about 560,000 distinct CDR3 sequences, with 15% to 20% found just once. The specimen was blood. The origin of the receptors is a woman younger than 35 with Graves' hyperthyroidism.

A few counts support this clonotype. The chain recombines TRBV6-1 with TRBJ2-6, with D perhaps TRBD2 (6 bases). Germline V gene sequence: CDR1 MNHNS, CDR2 SASEGT. The CDR3 has 15 residues. With 6 bases removed from V and 0 bases from J, the gap between germline ends came to 9 bases. The CDR3 bases are TGTGCCAGCAGGGGGGGTTACTCTGGGGCCAACGTCCTGACTTTC. Translation gives CASRGGYSGANVLTF.

This clonotype was counted between two and nine times. The rearrangement joins TRBV5-6 to TRBJ2-2; TRBD1 matches 9 bases. Looked up from germline, CDR1 is SGHDT and CDR2 is YYEEEE. V shed 4 bases and J 5 bases; nucleotides not matched to a gene: 3. The CDR3 has 14 residues. In DNA form, the CDR3 reads TGTGCCAGCAGCGGACAGGGGCGGACCGGGGAGCTGTTTTTT. As protein: CASSGQGRTGELFF.

The CDR3 sequence is CASTFLGGGEQFF. CDR3 bases: TGTGCCAGTACTTTCTTAGGGGGCGGTGAGCAGTTCTTC. The rearrangement joins TRBV19 to TRBJ2-1; 7 bases map to TRBD1. The junction had 9 bases not matched to a gene; V was cut back by 7 bases and J by 9 bases. The CDR3 has 13 residues. Germline V gene sequence: CDR1 LNHDA, CDR2 SQIVND (reference sequence). The full variable domain, in which reference TRBV19 and TRBJ2-1 provide the parts outside the CDR3, is DGGITQSPKYLFRKEGQNVTLSCEQNLNHDAMYWYRQDPGQGLRLIYYSQIVNDFQKGDIAEGYSVSREKKESFPLTVTSAQKNPTAFYLCASTFLGGGEQFFGPGTRLTVL.

The rearrangement links TRBV27 to TRBJ2-1; no clear D. The J call may be in error: the DNA end matches TRBJ2-7 better. CDR1 is MNHEY, CDR2 SMNVEV, per germline (reference sequence). The CDR3 totals 16 residues. This CDR3 is CASSPSQTAYYNEQYF. As DNA, the CDR3 is TGTGCCAGCAGTCCTTCCCAGACGGCTTACTACAATGAGCAGTACTTC.

The rearrangement links TRBV19 to TRBJ2-7; possible D gene TRBD1, 5 bases. Germline CDR1 and CDR2: LNHDA and SQIVND (reference sequence). The CDR3 contains 16 residues. Trimming stripped 3 bases from V and 0 bases from J, with 15 bases between. The CDR3 reads CASSMGRGYTSYEQYF. Here the CDR3 DNA reads TGTGCCAGTAGTATGGGGCGCGGATATACCTCCTACGAGCAGTACTTC.

This clonotype was seen repeatedly, ten times or more. The chain carries TRBV6-1 and TRBJ1-2; no clear D. The CDR3 sequence is 16 residues long. Trimming took 4 bases from V and 0 from J, leaving 15 bases between them. Germline V gene data show CDR1 as MNHNS and CDR2 as SASEGT. The CDR3 region has the DNA TGTGCCAGCAGTGCGGACGCGCCGGAAGCTAACTATGGCTACACCTTC. Translating gives CASSADAPEANYGYTF.

The chain links TRBV9 to TRBJ2-5, with D possibly TRBD2 on 6 matching bases. The CDR3 length is 16 residues. The germline gives CDR1 SGDLS, CDR2 YYNGEE. The V end lost 2 bases, the J end lost 5 bases, and 19 bases lay between the germline ends. CDR3 sequence: CASSVSTSGVGETQYF. The CDR3 coding sequence is TGTGCCAGCAGCGTGTCCACCTCGGGGGTTGGTGAGACCCAGTACTTC. Using reference TRBV9 and TRBJ2-5 for the parts outside the CDR3, the full variable domain is DSGVTQTPKHLITATGQRVTLRCSPRSGDLSVYWYQQSLDQGLQFLIQYYNGEERAKGNILERFSAQQFPDLHSELNLSSLELGDSALYFCASSVSTSGVGETQYFGPGTRLLVL.

There are many counts of this clonotype. CDR3 region: CASSRAGGDEQYF. The CDR3 bases are TGTGCCAGCAGTCGGGCCGGGGGAGATGAGCAGTACTTC. The chain is built from TRBV7-7 and TRBJ2-7, with a tentative D call TRBD2 (6 bases). The CDR3 is made up of 13 amino acids. Looked up from germline, CDR1 is SSHAT and CDR2 is FNYEAQ (reference sequence). Deletions cut 6 bases from V and 7 bases from J, with 16 bases between.

This clonotype has only one observation. This chain uses TRBV20-1 with TRBJ2-2, with 7 bases matching TRBD1. The CDR3 totals 14 residues. Germline loops: CDR1 DFQATT, CDR2 SNEGSKA (reference sequence). CDR3 region: CSGLTGSSTGELFF. The CDR3 DNA reads TGCAGCGGCCTGACAGGGAGCTCCACCGGGGAGCTGTTTTTT.